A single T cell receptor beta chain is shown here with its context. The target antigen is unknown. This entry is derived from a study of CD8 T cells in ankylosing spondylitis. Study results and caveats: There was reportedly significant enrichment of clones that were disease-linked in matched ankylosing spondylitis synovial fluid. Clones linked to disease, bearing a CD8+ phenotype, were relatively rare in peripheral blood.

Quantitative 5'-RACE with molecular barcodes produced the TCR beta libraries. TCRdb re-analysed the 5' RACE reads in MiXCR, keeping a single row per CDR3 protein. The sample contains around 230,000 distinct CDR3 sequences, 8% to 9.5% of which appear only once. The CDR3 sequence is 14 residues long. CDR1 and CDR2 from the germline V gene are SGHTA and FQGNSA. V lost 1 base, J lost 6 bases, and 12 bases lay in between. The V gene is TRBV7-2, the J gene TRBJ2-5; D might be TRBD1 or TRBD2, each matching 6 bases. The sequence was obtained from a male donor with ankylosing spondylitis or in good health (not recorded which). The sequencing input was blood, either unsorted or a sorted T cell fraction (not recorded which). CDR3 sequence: CASSLGGGSKTQYF. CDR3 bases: TGTGCCAGCAGCTTAGGAGGGGGGTCGAAGACCCAGTACTTC.